The 2 T cell receptor beta chains presented below share a single source sample, sequenced in a study of blood T cell repertoires in COVID-19. Using immunoSEQ multiplex PCR, the repertoire was profiled, and TCRdb retains in-frame clones only, with some absent. This table holds roughly 260,000 clones, around 90% found once. The sequencing sample was made of peripheral blood. The receptors derive from a woman between 45 and 60 years old who had recovered from COVID-19.

The rearrangement links TRBV5-1 to TRBJ2-7, with 11 bases that match TRBD2. CDR3 length: 15 amino acids. The germline gives CDR1 SGHRS, CDR2 YFSETQ. Trimming at V came to 5 bases and at J to 3 bases, leaving 7 bases not matched to a gene. In DNA form, the CDR3 reads TGCGCCAGCAGGTATGGACTAGCGGGCAACTACGAGCAGTACTTC. Translated: CASRYGLAGNYEQYF.

This clone was counted once. The chain recombines TRBV20-1 with TRBJ2-1, with D possibly TRBD1 on 5 matching bases. CDR3 length: 16 amino acids. The ends were cut back, 3 bases at V and 10 bases at J, with 25 bases in the middle. Per the germline V gene, CDR1 is DFQATT and CDR2 is SNEGSKA (reference sequence). The CDR3 DNA reads as TGCAGTGCTAGTGGTGACGGGCTCCGTGGGGCCGGGGAGCAGTTCTTC. Its protein is CSASGDGLRGAGEQFF.